The subject of this entry is one T cell receptor (beta chain). The antigen remains unidentified. TCRdb reanalysed the RT-PCR reads using MiXCR and keeps one entry per CDR3 protein. This sample has hundreds of thousands of distinct CDR3 sequences, with 15% to 18% found just once. These data originate in a study of response to subunit inactivated influenza vaccine. Study-wide results and caveats: Each seasonal influenza vaccination, the authors suggested, recruits few new T cells.

With 5 bases removed from V and 3 bases from J, the gap between germline ends came to 21 bases. Germline CDR1 SGHAT, CDR2 FQNNGV. The CDR3 sequence is 17 residues long. The sequencing used PBMCs from blood, collected 11 to 12 days after vaccination. This clonotype originated in a man in his forties or fifties who received an inactivated influenza vaccine. V is TRBV11-2 and J is TRBJ2-3; maybe TRBD2 (7 bases). The CDR3 sequence: CASSLTLARGGTDTQYF. CDR3 DNA sequence: TGTGCCAGCAGCCTGACACTAGCGAGGGGGGGGACAGATACGCAGTATTTT.